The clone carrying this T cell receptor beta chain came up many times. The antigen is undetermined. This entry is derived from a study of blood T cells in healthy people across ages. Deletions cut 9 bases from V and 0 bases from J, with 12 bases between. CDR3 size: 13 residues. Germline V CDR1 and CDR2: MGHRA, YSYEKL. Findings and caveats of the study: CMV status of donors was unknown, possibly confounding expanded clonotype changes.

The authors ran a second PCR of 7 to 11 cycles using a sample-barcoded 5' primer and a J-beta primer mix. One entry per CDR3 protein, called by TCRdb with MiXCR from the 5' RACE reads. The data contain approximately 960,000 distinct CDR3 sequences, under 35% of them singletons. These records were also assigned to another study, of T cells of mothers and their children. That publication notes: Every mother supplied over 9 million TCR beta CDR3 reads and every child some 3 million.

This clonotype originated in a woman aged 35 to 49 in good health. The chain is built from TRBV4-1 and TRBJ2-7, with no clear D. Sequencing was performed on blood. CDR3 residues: CASSLSNSYEQYF. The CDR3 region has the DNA TGCGCCAGTTCGTTATCCAACTCCTACGAGCAGTACTTC.